This TCR beta chain was captured by sequencing in a study of cytomegalovirus exposure and HLA in healthy donors (dated by TCRdb to between 2016 and 2019). At the level of the whole study: An earlier analysis of more than 550 of the donors reported approximately 300 Gb of sequence data and roughly 120 million unique TCR beta sequences obtained from roughly 170 million T cells. Across some 400 genotyped donors of the cohort, an average of approximately 220,000 unique TCR beta nucleotide sequences per donor were sequenced, and 15% to 20% of those sequences were non-productive. Among the roughly 370 genotyped donors, approximately 81% belonged to the genetic ancestry cluster associated with self-reported Caucasian donors. The aim of the study was to test whether cataloging public T cell receptors could identify signatures of past pathogen exposure. Using immunosequencing, the study profiled T cell repertoires from about 610 subjects and related those repertoires to cytomegalovirus serostatus. A later analysis re-analyzed previously published TCR beta repertoires from 550 to 700 donors and added high-resolution HLA genotyping to study TCR occurrence patterns. Besides the first cohort of some 670 subjects, a separate validation cohort made up of some 110 different subjects was used. An early release that covered approximately 600 HLA-typed donors contained around 300 gigabases of sequencing data and 85 million to 100 million unique TCR sequences. All discovery cohort repertoires had been generated using a single sequencing platform. Genome-wide SNP genotypes for about three fifths of the 666 donors were used in a later genetic analysis, which treated that subset as a discovery cohort. Several DR-DQ haplotypes were handled as single units for association and clustering because linkage in the cohort was strong. Donor age, sex, ethnicity and CMV serostatus were collected together with the repertoire data. The number of typed donors differed by locus: about 620-640 for A, B, C, DRB1 and DQB1; 522 for DQA1; around 610 for DPA1; and around 490 for DPB1. The later analysis used no new phenotypic data to find candidate immune exposures, relying instead on TCR beta sequences and their occurrence across donors. An earlier analysis of several hundred of the donors used high-throughput TCR beta sequencing to judge whether each TCR beta V gene segment behaved as functional or pseudogenic. High-throughput TCR immunosequencing, statistical association of individual TCRs with disease status, and machine learning were combined to predict cytomegalovirus infection status. HLA typing covered class I and class II loci at four-digit resolution. General conclusions and limits of the study: The cohort was sequenced for TCR beta chains only, and without alpha or paired-chain data the features that could be detected were limited. In a later analysis, HLA-associated TCR beta chains showed more clonal expansion and lower generation probabilities than non-associated chains that were equally common. In a later analysis, TCR association rates were found to vary across HLA loci, with the most associated TCRs seen for DRB1 alleles and the fewest for HLA-C alleles. In a later analysis, several top co-occurrence clusters were reported to appear linked to parvovirus B19, influenza, CMV and Epstein-Barr virus. For the cohort, immune exposure information was limited to CMV serostatus. Because HLA typing was unavailable for some donors at each locus, only the typed subset was used in association tests. The study gave a list of 150 to 200 TCR beta chains associated with cytomegalovirus. A further reported finding was that TCR beta sequences accurately predicted the HLA-A and HLA-B alleles for most subjects in the first cohort. V-gene and J-gene trimming of TCR beta chains was associated with a missense DCLRE1C variant in a later genetic analysis, and the association was replicated in an independent cohort. In a later analysis, most CMV-associated TCR beta chains were found to appear HLA-restricted, with HLA associations seemingly driven largely by CMV exposure. In an earlier analysis of more than 450 of the donors, most TCR beta V segments were observed in productive rearrangements about 87% or about 30% of the time, broadly matching IMGT annotations. Roughly uniform sequencing depth across donors was assumed in presence/absence analyses, although this assumption may not hold. At a false discovery rate of 0.05, a later analysis linked approximately 18,000 TCR beta sequences to specific HLA alleles. Most TCR sequences were seen in very few donors, while some public TCRs were found in many individuals. Three of the identified cytomegalovirus-associated TCR beta chains were confirmed in vitro to be specific for cytomegalovirus antigens. In both the original and validation cohorts, the classifier was reported to diagnose cytomegalovirus status with high specificity and sensitivity. Because counts were too low, about 17 rarely observed V segments, including chromosome 9 orphons, were excluded from the earlier analysis of under 650 of the donors. Some IMGT-functional V segments, including TRBV6-2 and TRBV6-3, could not be distinguished by the 87-base-pair reads and were therefore excluded. When HLA alleles, especially DR and DQ, strongly co-occurred, attributing TCR associations to individual alleles was difficult. The authors suggested that the approach could potentially be generalized to other disease states and immunological phenotypes. A cluster of highly shared sequence variants was judged likely to represent a technical artifact of the sequencing pipeline. Linkage disequilibrium might explain the correlated functional status among segregating V segments, but an unknown experimental factor could not be excluded. According to a later genetic analysis, donors in an Asian-associated ancestry cluster had fewer N-insertions in productive TCRs than the approximately 670-donor mean.

Receptor libraries were prepared by the immunoSEQ multiplex PCR assay. A mixture of 60 forward primers for TCR Vbeta segments and 13 reverse primers for TCR Jbeta segments was used in the multiplex PCR. The CDR3 region of rearranged TCR beta genes was amplified from genomic DNA by a multiplex PCR assay. The amplified TCR beta libraries were sequenced on the Illumina HiSeq System as 87-base-pair reads. From the authors' description of their analysis: In a later analysis, some 80 million unique TCR beta chains were counted across the 500 to 700 repertoires, and roughly 10 million of these chains were shared by at least two donors. To remove PCR and sequencing errors, raw reads were error-corrected and collapsed into unique sequences using a nearest-neighbor algorithm that merged closely related sequences. To assign V, D and J gene segments, CDR3 sequences were aligned to IMGT reference sequences. For a sequence to be retained, a match of at least six nucleotides to both a V gene segment and a J gene segment was required. A rearrangement counted as productive if the CDR3 had no stop codons and remained in frame with V and J, and every other rearrangement counted as non-productive. Following IMGT convention, CDR3 was defined as the stretch from the second conserved V-encoded cysteine up to the conserved J-encoded phenylalanine. The earlier analysis of about 500 of the donors excluded sequences that lacked an unambiguous match to a single V gene segment. An earlier analysis of over 450 of the donors classified V segments as functional when productive rearrangements were above 56.7% and as segregating when the standard deviation between donors was above 5%. A statistical classification framework was built for diagnosing cytomegalovirus status from the catalog of TCR beta chain sequences. V and J gene assignment, in a later analysis, came from comparing TCR nucleotide sequences with IMGT/GENE-DB human TR gene sequences. A later analysis assigned CDR3 sequences and most-parsimonious VDJ recombination scenarios with the TCRdist pipeline. In a later analysis, every TCR beta chain was defined by the combination of its CDR3 amino acid sequence and its V-gene family, and reads without a unique V-gene family were dropped. As a way to deal with suspected cross-contamination and a sequencing artifact, a later analysis dropped approximately 570 nucleotide sequences that were highly shared and had low generation probability. In a later analysis, a clonal expansion index for each public chain was calculated from normalized within-repertoire ranks of inferred template counts. In a later analysis, generation probabilities were computed with a VDJ recombination model fitted to out-of-frame rearrangements, and the resulting probabilities were checked against IGoR. In a later analysis, TCR-TCR, TCR-HLA and TCR-CMV co-occurrence was scored with hypergeometric tests, and a repertoire-size bias correction was applied to TCR pairs. A later analysis estimated false discovery rates by permuting HLA or CMV assignments 20 times. A later analysis grouped co-occurring TCRs with DBSCAN, adding TCRdist sequence similarity when clustering within HLA-allele-positive subsets. Co-occurrence clustering excluded repertoires with fewer than 30,000 or more than 120,000 public chains, plus five with anomalous nucleotide sharing. TCRdb retrieved this table from immuneACCESS and kept in-frame rearrangements only. Not all clones are present; in checked studies, unresolved V genes account for under half, and no reason is known for the remainder. Clone size and V and J calls were adopted from that table, with D and trimming inferred from the DNA. This sample gives 150,000 or so clones in total; approximately 80% of them show up just once. The ten top clones hold roughly 13% of the sample.

The cohort consisted of 650 to 700 healthy bone marrow donors. At the time of sampling, every cohort member was nominally healthy, though immune exposures that went unrecorded were likely present. The donor tested CMV seropositive and was one of the 289 seropositive cohort members. Each donor provided a peripheral blood sample, and peripheral blood mononuclear cells were used for TCR beta sequencing. The Qiagen DNeasy Blood Extraction Kit was used to extract genomic DNA from the blood cell samples. This clone occurred a few times. Which antigen it targets is not known. No base quality values were provided; no much bigger clone lies one nucleotide off. Sequences MGHDK (CDR1) and SYGVNS (CDR2) are obtained from the germline V gene. Deletion took 5 bases off V and 4 bases off J, with a span of 16 bases between the germline ends. Including cysteine and phenylalanine, the CDR3 has 15 amino acids. The CDR3 DNA has 45 bases and is translated from base 1.

The receptor comes from a man younger than 45 in good health and CMV-seropositive. Input material: PBMCs. Rearrangement joined TRBV25-1 to TRBJ2-3, with an unclear D gene assignment. The CDR3 reads CASSSSQSSSDTQYF. The DNA is TGTGCCAGCAGTTCGTCCCAGTCTTCCTCAGATACGCAGTATTTT. The CDR3, completed at both ends by the reference TRBV25-1 and TRBJ2-3 genes, gives the full variable domain EADIYQTPRYLVIGTGKKITLECSQTMGHDKMYWYQQDPGMELHLIHYSYGVNSTEKGDLSSESTVSRIRTEHFPLTLESARPSHTSQYLCASSSSQSSSDTQYFGPGTRLTVL.